The 22 T cell receptor beta chains below were found in one sample sequenced in a study of blood T cell repertoires in COVID-19. Libraries were prepared by immunoSEQ multiplex PCR; TCRdb keeps only in-frame clonotypes and omits some of them. The data contain roughly 120,000 clones, 80% of them seen just once; the ten biggest clones take up around 1.9%. The sample was peripheral blood. The source of these receptors is a man aged 65-85 years with acute or convalescent COVID-19.

This chain uses TRBV28 with TRBJ2-2; TRBD2 is a possible D gene (5 bases). The length of the CDR3 is 13 residues. Deletions cut 6 bases from V and 5 bases from J, with 10 bases between. CDR1 and CDR2 (germline): MDHEN, SYDVKM. DNA of the CDR3: TGTGCCAGCAGGCCAGGCGGGACCGGGGAGCTGTTTTTT. This encodes CASRPGGTGELFF.

The CDR3 DNA reads TGTGCCACCAGCAGAGGGACTAGCGGGGGGGTTAGCACAGATACGCAGTATTTT. This gives the protein CATSRGTSGGVSTDTQYF. V gene TRBV15 combines with J gene TRBJ2-3; TRBD2 aligns across 15 bases. V lost 1 base, J lost 0 bases, and 2 bases stayed unmatched. This CDR3 has 18 residues. Germline CDR1 LNHNV, CDR2 YYDKDF (reference sequence). The variable domain in full, completed from reference TRBV15 and TRBJ2-3, reads DAMVIQNPRYQVTQFGKPVTLSCSQTLNHNVMYWYQQKSSQAPKLLFHYYDKDFNNEADTPDNFQSRRPNTSFCFLDIRSPGLGDTAMYLCATSRGTSGGVSTDTQYFGPGTRLTVL.

V is TRBV6-5 and J is TRBJ1-1; possibly TRBD1 for D (5 bases). Trimming removed 6 bases from V and 5 bases from J, with 13 bases in between. The germline gives CDR1 MNHEY, CDR2 SVGAGI. The CDR3 spans 13 residues. CDR3 nucleotide sequence: TGTGCCAGCAGCTGGACGGGGGAGACTGAAGCTTTCTTT. It translates to CASSWTGETEAFF.

The chain uses TRBV2 and TRBJ1-3, with 7 bases matching TRBD1. With 5 bases clipped from V and 4 bases from J, the junction kept 5 bases outside the gene matches. The CDR3 runs to 14 residues. CDR1 SNHLY and CDR2 FYNNEI come from the germline V gene. The CDR3 reads CASSLQGIGNTIYF. DNA of the CDR3: TGTGCCAGCAGTTTACAGGGGATCGGAAACACCATATATTTT.

The chain couples TRBV28 to TRBJ2-3, with TRBD2 matching 10 bases. The CDR3 sequence is 16 residues long. From germline, CDR1 is MDHEN and CDR2 SYDVKM. V shed 5 bases, J shed 4 bases, and the junction held 9 bases outside the gene matches. The CDR3 DNA reads as TGTGCCAGCAGTGTTAAGCGGGGGGGACGGGCAGATACGCAGTATTTT. It codes for CASSVKRGGRADTQYF.

This chain uses TRBV5-1 with TRBJ1-6; TRBD1 aligns across 9 bases. CDR1 is SGHRS, CDR2 YFSETQ, per germline. The CDR3 is 17 residues long. J was trimmed by 7 bases and V by 5 bases; bases with no gene match: 13. CDR3: CASSPRDRDLRNSPLHF. CDR3 nucleotide sequence: TGCGCCAGCAGTCCCCGGGACAGGGACCTGAGGAATTCACCCCTCCACTTT.

This clone was seen a few times. No DNA is shown, since the ends of the CDR3 on it are uncertain; the CDR3 is the one TCRdb lists. The chain uses TRBV5-1 and TRBJ1-6; the table's D call, TRBD1, has no DNA check behind it. The germline V gene encodes CDR1 SGHRS and CDR2 YFSETQ. Including both end residues, the CDR3 is 16 amino acids long. The CDR3 is CASSFGPGGNNSPLHF.

The J gene is TRBJ2-6, the V gene TRBV3-1 (or the pseudogene TRBV3-2), with D perhaps TRBD2 (6 bases). Trimming shortened V by 3 bases and J by 0 bases, and 21 bases separated the two germline ends. There are 20 residues in the CDR3. The germline gives CDR1 LGHDT, CDR2 YNNKEL (reference sequence). In DNA, the CDR3 is TGTGCCAGCAGCCATTGGGGCCGGGGAGGACAACGCTCTGGGGCCAACGTCCTGACTTTC. Protein sequence: CASSHWGRGGQRSGANVLTF.

The chain couples TRBV10-3 to TRBJ2-5; 7 bases match TRBD1. J lost 2 bases, V lost 4 bases, and 4 bases had no gene match. The germline V gene has CDR1 ENHRY and CDR2 SYGVKD. The CDR3 has 14 residues. The CDR3 coding sequence is TGTGCCATCAGTGGGGCAGGGGGACAAGAGACCCAGTACTTC. Its protein product is CAISGAGGQETQYF.

V gene TRBV2 combines with J gene TRBJ1-1; D not certain. Trimming shortened V by 5 bases and J by 4 bases, and 14 bases separated the two germline ends. The CDR3 consists of 14 residues. Looked up from germline, CDR1 is SNHLY and CDR2 is FYNNEI. The CDR3 loop is CASSWASKGTEAFF. The CDR3 DNA reads as TGTGCCAGCAGTTGGGCCTCCAAAGGCACTGAAGCTTTCTTT.

J is TRBJ2-3 and V is TRBV24-1; 9 positions match TRBD2. The CDR3 loop spans 16 amino acids. V lost 8 bases and J lost 1; bases outside the gene matches: 9. In germline, CDR1 is KGHDR, CDR2 SFDVKD. CDR3 bases: TGTGCCACCACCTCGGCGGGCGGGGGGGGCACAGATACGCAGTATTTT. Translated, it gives CATTSAGGGGTDTQYF.

This rearrangement joins TRBV29-1 to TRBJ1-5, with a tentative D call TRBD1 (6 bases). The V gene's germline CDR1 is SQVTM and CDR2 ANQGSEA. The CDR3 is 13 residues long. V lost 4 bases and J lost 3, with 10 bases in between. This CDR3 reads CSVAGVLNQPQHF. The CDR3 nucleotides read TGCAGCGTTGCAGGGGTTCTCAATCAGCCCCAGCATTTT.

The V call is TRBV5-1, the J call TRBJ2-3; D possibly corresponds to TRBD1 (6 bases). The germline CDR1 and CDR2 sequences are SGHRS and YFSETQ. The CDR3 contains 14 residues. V shed 2 bases and J shed 2 bases, with 9 bases lying between them. CDR3 coding DNA: TGCGCCAGCAGCTTAGGACAGATCACAGATACGCAGTATTTT. It is translated as CASSLGQITDTQYF.

The chain couples TRBV5-1 to TRBJ2-3, with D hard to call. The CDR3 runs to 16 residues. Germline V gives CDR1 SGHRS, CDR2 YFSETQ. The germline V and J ends were trimmed by 4 bases and 0 bases, with 15 bases remaining between them. The CDR3 DNA sequence: TGCGCCAGCAGCCTGGAACAGTTTTCTAGCACAGATACGCAGTATTTT. It encodes CASSLEQFSSTDTQYF.

The chain has TRBV6-1 and TRBJ2-5, with D unresolved. Looked up from germline, CDR1 is MNHNS and CDR2 is SASEGT. V gave up 0 bases and J gave up 4 bases, with 12 bases separating them. This CDR3 contains 15 residues. The CDR3 loop is CASSEAWVRGETQYF. CDR3 in DNA: TGTGCCAGCAGTGAAGCGTGGGTGAGAGGAGAGACCCAGTACTTC.

This clone has only one observation. This chain links TRBV12-3 or TRBV12-4 with TRBJ1-1; D gene unclear. This CDR3 has 11 residues. Trimming stripped 7 bases from V and 7 bases from J, with 10 bases between. The CDR3 region is CASTSRFEAFF. The DNA for the CDR3 is TGTGCCAGCACCTCCAGATTTGAAGCTTTCTTT.

V is TRBV5-1 and J is TRBJ2-7; 7 bases agree with TRBD1. With 4 bases clipped from V and 4 bases from J, the junction kept 11 bases outside the gene matches. This CDR3 has 15 amino acids. Germline V gene lookup returns CDR1 SGHRS and CDR2 YFSETQ. CDR3 sequence (DNA): TGCGCCAGCAGCCAAACAGGGGTTCGAATGTACGAGCAGTACTTC. Residues: CASSQTGVRMYEQYF.

The gene calls are TRBV2 and TRBJ2-7, with TRBD1 matching 8 bases. V shed 7 bases and J 3 bases; nucleotides not matched to a gene: 2. Germline CDR1 is SNHLY and CDR2 is FYNNEI. The CDR3 consists of 12 residues. The CDR3 spells CASKQGGYEQYF. CDR3 sequence (DNA): TGTGCCAGCAAACAGGGGGGCTACGAGCAGTACTTC.

This clone was observed a few times. The chain links TRBV30 to TRBJ2-2, with 8 nucleotides matching TRBD1. V dropped 5 bases and J dropped 6; count of bases not matched to a gene: 5. CDR3 length: 13 residues. Germline values: CDR1 GTSNPN, CDR2 SVGIG (reference sequence). CDR3 residues: CAWDRGKAGELFF. The DNA of the CDR3 is TGTGCCTGGGACAGGGGTAAGGCCGGGGAGCTGTTTTTT.

V gene TRBV7-8 combines with J gene TRBJ1-5, with D unclear. Trimming shortened V by 1 base and J by 0 bases, and 7 bases separated the two germline ends. The germline V gene encodes CDR1 SGHVS and CDR2 FQNEAQ. The CDR3 contains 15 residues. The CDR3 reads CASSLGLISNQPQHF. CDR3 nucleotides: TGTGCCAGCAGCTTAGGGCTGATTAGCAATCAGCCCCAGCATTTT.

This chain connects TRBV15 to TRBJ2-2, with D perhaps matching TRBD2 (5 bases). From germline, CDR1 is LNHNV and CDR2 YYDKDF (reference sequence). Trimming shortened V by 5 bases and J by 6 bases, and 19 bases separated the two germline ends. This CDR3 has 16 residues. The CDR3 here is CATSGAEGSWAGELFF. The CDR3 nucleotides read TGTGCCACCAGCGGCGCTGAAGGGAGCTGGGCCGGGGAGCTGTTTTTT.

This clone was counted a few times. The V gene is TRBV14, the J gene TRBJ2-5; D not certain. CDR3 length: 13 amino acids. V was clipped by 3 bases and J by 0 bases, with 5 bases between them. Germline values: CDR1 SGHDN, CDR2 FVKESK. The CDR3 sequence: CASSHENQETQYF. The CDR3 region has the DNA TGTGCCAGCAGCCACGAGAACCAAGAGACCCAGTACTTC. The full variable domain, its missing parts supplied by reference TRBV14 and TRBJ2-5, is EAGVTQFPSHSVIEKGQTVTLRCDPISGHDNLYWYRRVMGKEIKFLLHFVKESKQDESGMPNNRFLAERTGGTYSTLKVQPAELEDSGVYFCASSHENQETQYFGPGTRLLVL.